One sample yielded the 23 T cell receptor beta chains listed below, sequenced in a study of cytomegalovirus exposure and HLA in healthy donors. Primers included in the PCR were 60 Vbeta and 13 Jbeta primers. Some clones are missing from TCRdb's copy, which holds only in-frame ones; the method was immunoSEQ multiplex PCR. This table has about 140,000 clones, 70% to 80% appearing once. The material sequenced was PBMCs. All receptors come from a female donor in good health and CMV-seronegative.

The chain combines TRBV6-5 with TRBJ2-5, with D hard to call. The end of the DNA aligns better with TRBJ2-7, so the J call may be wrong. This CDR3 comprises 15 residues. Germline CDR1 is MNHEY and CDR2 is SVGAGI. The CDR3 DNA sequence: TGTGCCAGCATTCTGTTAGGAGAGAAGCTATACGAGCAGTACTTC. This encodes CASILLGEKLYEQYF.

The rearrangement links TRBV2 to TRBJ2-7, with D maybe TRBD2 (6 bases). From germline, CDR1 is SNHLY and CDR2 FYNNEI. V shed 3 bases and J shed 6 bases, with 15 bases lying between them. This CDR3 comprises 14 residues. CDR3 protein: CASSEAWGESEQYF. Written as DNA, the CDR3 is TGTGCCAGCAGTGAGGCTTGGGGGGAGTCCGAGCAGTACTTC.

This clone was picked up one time. CDR3 loop: CASSWGLAGVMLNEQFF. CDR3 in DNA: TGTGCCAGCAGCTGGGGACTAGCGGGAGTTATGTTGAATGAGCAGTTCTTC. V and J are TRBV5-4 and TRBJ2-1; 14 nucleotides agree with TRBD2. Trimming at V came to 3 bases and at J to 7 bases, leaving 9 bases not matched to a gene. CDR3 size: 17 residues. Germline V lookup: CDR1 SGHNT, CDR2 YYREEE (reference sequence).

The chain recombines TRBV30 with TRBJ2-5; D is unresolved. The J call may be faulty, since TRBJ2-7 better matches the DNA end. The CDR3 spans 13 residues. Germline V gene sequence: CDR1 GTSNPN, CDR2 SVGIG (reference sequence). CDR3: CAWRVPGTYEQYF. CDR3 sequence (DNA): TGTGCCTGGAGGGTCCCAGGAACCTACGAGCAGTACTTC.

V is TRBV6-5 and J is TRBJ1-4; tentatively, D is TRBD1 (6 bases). Trimming took 5 bases from V and 12 from J, leaving 10 bases between them. Germline lookup yields CDR1 MNHEY and CDR2 SVGAGI. The CDR3 contains 11 residues. CDR3 in amino acids: CASSEGGELFF. DNA of the CDR3: TGTGCCAGCAGTGAAGGGGGGGAACTGTTTTTT.

The chain is built from TRBV7-6 and TRBJ2-2; D gene uncertain. Germline loops: CDR1 SGHVS, CDR2 FNYEAQ. This CDR3 has 13 amino acids. Trimming removed 3 bases at V and 7 bases at J, with 9 bases between. DNA for the CDR3: TGTGCCAGCAGCTTCAACGACATCGGGGAGCTGTTTTTT. This codes for CASSFNDIGELFF.

The chain combines TRBV7-2 with TRBJ1-1; 8 positions agree with TRBD1. Germline assignment: CDR1 SGHTA and CDR2 FQGNSA. The CDR3 has 14 amino acids. Trimming took 7 bases from V and 5 from J; bases not matched to a gene: 9. CDR3 sequence: CASTNRGVSTEAFF. The CDR3 bases are TGTGCCAGCACCAACAGGGGGGTTAGTACTGAAGCTTTCTTT.

The chain uses TRBV7-6 and TRBJ1-4; 8 bases fit TRBD1. Germline V CDR1 and CDR2: SGHVS, FNYEAQ. This CDR3 spans 17 amino acids. J was trimmed by 2 bases and V by 1 base; bases with no gene match: 6. CDR3 nucleotide sequence: TGTGCCAGCAGCTTAGACCCACCAGGGGGCACTAATGAAAAACTGTTTTTT. Residues: CASSLDPPGGTNEKLFF.

This rearrangement joins TRBV7-2 to TRBJ2-1; 7 bases map to TRBD2. V dropped 4 bases and J dropped 7; count of bases not matched to a gene: 4. The CDR3 covers 13 residues. Germline V gene data show CDR1 as SGHTA and CDR2 as FQGNSA. CDR3 region: CASSWGGVNEQFF. The DNA for the CDR3 is TGTGCCAGCAGCTGGGGGGGGGTTAATGAGCAGTTCTTC.

This clone was seen just once. V gene TRBV9 combines with J gene TRBJ2-1; 8 bases align to TRBD2. The CDR3 totals 14 residues. After removal of 0 bases from V and 7 bases from J, the junction contained 3 bases not matched to a gene. From germline, CDR1 is SGDLS and CDR2 YYNGEE. As DNA, the CDR3 is TGTGCCAGCAGCGTAGACGGGGGGGTTAATGAGCAGTTCTTC. It translates to CASSVDGGVNEQFF.

This clone has only one observation. V is TRBV6-1 and J is TRBJ2-1; 10 bases align to TRBD2. Germline V gives CDR1 MNHNS, CDR2 SASEGT. The CDR3 is 14 residues long. V lost 4 bases, J lost 6 bases, and 3 bases stayed unmatched. The CDR3, as DNA: TGTGCCAGCAGTGCAAGCGGGAGGGGCAATGAGCAGTTCTTC. Its translation is CASSASGRGNEQFF.

The CDR3 protein is CASSSPGQNSYEQYF. For the CDR3, the DNA is TGTGCCAGCAGCTCACCGGGACAGAATTCCTACGAGCAGTACTTC. The chain is built from TRBV11-3 and TRBJ2-7, with TRBD1 matching over 7 bases. The ends lost 4 bases at V and 1 base at J; junction bases unmatched: 7. The CDR3 extends over 15 amino acids. CDR1 and CDR2 (germline): SGHNT, YENEEA.

The CDR3 is CASSPGTGKYEQYF. CDR3 sequence (DNA): TGTGCCAGCAGTCCCGGGACAGGGAAGTACGAGCAGTACTTC. This chain uses TRBV6-6 with TRBJ2-7; 9 bases map to TRBD1. V trimming: 5 bases; J trimming: 4 bases; junction bases outside the gene matches: 6. The CDR3 has 14 amino acids. CDR1 and CDR2 from the germline V gene are MNHNY and SVGAGI (reference sequence).

The V gene is TRBV5-4, the J gene TRBJ1-6, with a tentative D call TRBD1 (5 bases). The CDR3 runs to 16 residues. Trimming took off 0 bases at V and 5 bases at J, with 12 bases between the two ends. The germline V gene encodes CDR1 SGHNT and CDR2 YYREEE (reference sequence). The CDR3 DNA reads as TGTGCCAGCAGCTTGGCAGGGAGGGGCCATAATTCACCCCTCCACTTT. The encoded protein is CASSLAGRGHNSPLHF.

In this sample, this clone turned up a few times. The chain recombines TRBV2 with TRBJ1-2; no firm D call. V was pared by 9 bases and J by 4 bases, with 18 bases between. This CDR3 is 14 amino acids long. Germline V CDR1 and CDR2: SNHLY, FYNNEI. Written as DNA, the CDR3 is TGTGCCAGGGAGGAAGGGAAGTGGGGCTATGGCTACACCTTC. Amino acids: CAREEGKWGYGYTF.

The chain couples TRBV6-5 to TRBJ2-1; TRBD1 matches at 7 bases. Germline CDR1 MNHEY, CDR2 SVGAGI. There are 12 residues in the CDR3. V shed 6 bases, J shed 6 bases, and the junction held 2 bases outside the gene matches. This chain's CDR3 is CASRPGGNEQFF. CDR3 DNA sequence: TGTGCCAGCAGACCAGGGGGCAATGAGCAGTTCTTC.

The chain links TRBV19 to TRBJ2-7, with TRBD1 matching 8 bases. The germline gives CDR1 LNHDA, CDR2 SQIVND (reference sequence). Trimming at V came to 9 bases and at J to 3 bases, leaving 7 bases not matched to a gene. This CDR3 has 13 residues. Here the CDR3 reads CASSGQADYEQYF. DNA for the CDR3: TGTGCCAGCTCGGGACAGGCCGACTACGAGCAGTACTTC.

The V and J genes are TRBV18 and TRBJ2-7, with 9 bases aligning to TRBD1. The CDR3 sequence is 16 residues long. Germline assignment: CDR1 KGHSH and CDR2 LQKENI. J gave up 3 bases and V 3 bases, and 9 bases lay outside the gene matches. The CDR3 loop is CASSPIAGTGIYEQYF. The CDR3 DNA reads as TGTGCCAGCTCACCGATAGCCGGGACAGGGATCTACGAGCAGTACTTC. Supplemented by reference TRBV18 and TRBJ2-7, the full variable domain reads NAGVMQNPRHLVRRRGQEARLRCSPMKGHSHVYWYRQLPEEGLKFMVYLQKENIIDESGMPKERFSAEFPKEGPSILRIQQVVRGDSAAYFCASSPIAGTGIYEQYFGPGTRLTVT.

The chain has TRBV18 and TRBJ2-5; no clear D gene. Germline values: CDR1 KGHSH, CDR2 LQKENI. With 2 bases removed from V and 0 bases from J, the gap between germline ends came to 4 bases. The CDR3 is 13 residues long. The CDR3: CASSPAHQETQYF. The CDR3 DNA follows: TGTGCCAGCTCACCAGCGCACCAAGAGACCCAGTACTTC.

This sequence joins TRBV9 and TRBJ2-1; the match to TRBD2 covers 13 bases. This CDR3 has 15 residues. V trimming: 4 bases; J trimming: 8 bases; junction bases outside the gene matches: 6. Germline values: CDR1 SGDLS, CDR2 YYNGEE. The CDR3 DNA follows: TGTGCCAGCAGCAAACTAGCGGGGGGGTTGGATGAGCAGTTCTTC. It encodes CASSKLAGGLDEQFF.

V and J are TRBV7-9 and TRBJ1-1; D gene unclear. This CDR3 has 15 amino acids. V gave up 5 bases and J gave up 4 bases, with 17 bases separating them. CDR1 is SEHNR, CDR2 FQNEAQ, per germline (reference sequence). CDR3 bases: TGTGCCAGCAGCCCTAAAAGGAGGGTACGCACTGAAGCTTTCTTT. Translating gives CASSPKRRVRTEAFF.

This sequence joins TRBV18 and TRBJ1-2; D ambiguous. V was pared by 6 bases and J by 0 bases, with 14 bases between. The CDR3 totals 15 residues. Germline loops: CDR1 KGHSH, CDR2 LQKENI. The CDR3 region is CASSVSGTPNYGYTF. The DNA of the CDR3 is TGTGCCAGCTCCGTAAGCGGCACCCCTAACTATGGCTACACCTTC.

Written as DNA, the CDR3 is TGCGCCAGCAGTGTGACCCAGGAGGGATCAGGTGGCTACACCTTC. It yields the protein CASSVTQEGSGGYTF. The chain combines TRBV10-2 with TRBJ1-2; no firm D call. There are 15 residues in the CDR3. V lost 4 bases and J lost 7, with 19 bases in between. Germline CDR1 and CDR2: WSHSY and SAAADI.